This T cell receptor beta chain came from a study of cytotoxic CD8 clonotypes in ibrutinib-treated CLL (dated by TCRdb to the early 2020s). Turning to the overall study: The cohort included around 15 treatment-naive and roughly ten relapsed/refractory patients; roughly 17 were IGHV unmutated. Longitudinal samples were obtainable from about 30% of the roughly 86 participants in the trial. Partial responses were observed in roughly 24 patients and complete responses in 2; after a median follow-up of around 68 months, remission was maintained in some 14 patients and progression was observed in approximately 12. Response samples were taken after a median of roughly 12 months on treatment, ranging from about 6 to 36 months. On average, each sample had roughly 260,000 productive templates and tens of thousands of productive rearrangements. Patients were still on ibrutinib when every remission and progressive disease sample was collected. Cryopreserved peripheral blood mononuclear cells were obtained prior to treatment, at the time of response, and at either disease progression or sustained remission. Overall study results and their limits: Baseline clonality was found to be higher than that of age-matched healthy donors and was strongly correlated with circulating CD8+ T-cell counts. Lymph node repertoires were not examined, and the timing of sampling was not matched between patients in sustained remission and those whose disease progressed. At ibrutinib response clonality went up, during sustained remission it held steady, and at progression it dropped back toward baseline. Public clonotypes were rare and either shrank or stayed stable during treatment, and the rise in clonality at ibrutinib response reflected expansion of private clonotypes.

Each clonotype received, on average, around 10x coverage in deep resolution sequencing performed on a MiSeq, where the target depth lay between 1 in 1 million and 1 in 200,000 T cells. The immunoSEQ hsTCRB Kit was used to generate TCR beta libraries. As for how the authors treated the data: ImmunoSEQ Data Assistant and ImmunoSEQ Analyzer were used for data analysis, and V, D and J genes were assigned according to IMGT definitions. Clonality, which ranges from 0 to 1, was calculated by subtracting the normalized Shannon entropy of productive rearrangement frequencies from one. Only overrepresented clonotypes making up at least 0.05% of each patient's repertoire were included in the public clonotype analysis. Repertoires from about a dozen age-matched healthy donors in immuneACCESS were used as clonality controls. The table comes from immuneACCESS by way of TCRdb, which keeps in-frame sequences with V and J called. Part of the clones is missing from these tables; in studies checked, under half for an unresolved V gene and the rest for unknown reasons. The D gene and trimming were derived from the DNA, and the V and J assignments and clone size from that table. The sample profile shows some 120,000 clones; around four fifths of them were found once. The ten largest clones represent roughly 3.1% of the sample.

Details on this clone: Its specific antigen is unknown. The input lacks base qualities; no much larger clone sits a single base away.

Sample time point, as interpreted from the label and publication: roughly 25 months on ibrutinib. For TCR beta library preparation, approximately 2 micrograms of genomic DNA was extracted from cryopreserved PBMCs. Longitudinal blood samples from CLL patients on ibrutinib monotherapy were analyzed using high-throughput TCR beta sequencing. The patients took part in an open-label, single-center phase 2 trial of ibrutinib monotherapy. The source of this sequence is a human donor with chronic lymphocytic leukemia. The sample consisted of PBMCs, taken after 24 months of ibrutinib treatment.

CDR3 reads: CASSVDRSGADTQYF. The DNA sequence is as follows: TGTGCCAGCAGTGTCGACAGGTCAGGCGCAGATACGCAGTATTTT. The sequence joins TRBV6-1 to TRBJ2-3; the best D guess is TRBD1, with 6 bases matching. V is cut by 4 bases and J by 4 bases, and the space between the germline ends is 15 bases. CDR1 MNHNS and CDR2 SASEGT are derived from the germline V gene. From cysteine to phenylalanine, the CDR3 is 15 amino acids long. Only the CDR3 DNA is retained, 45 bases long and in frame from the first base.